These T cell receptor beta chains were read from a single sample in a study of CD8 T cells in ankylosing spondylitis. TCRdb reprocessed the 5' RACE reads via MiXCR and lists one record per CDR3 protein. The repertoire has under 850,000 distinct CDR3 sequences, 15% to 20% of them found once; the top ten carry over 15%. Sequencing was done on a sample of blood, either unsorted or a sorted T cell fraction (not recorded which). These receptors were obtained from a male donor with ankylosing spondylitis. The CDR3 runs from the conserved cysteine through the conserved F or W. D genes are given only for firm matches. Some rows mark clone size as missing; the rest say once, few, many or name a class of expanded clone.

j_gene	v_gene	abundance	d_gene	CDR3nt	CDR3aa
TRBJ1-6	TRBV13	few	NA	TGTGTCAGCAGGCCCCAGGATCCATATAATTCACCCCTCCACTTT	CVSRPQDPYNSPLHF
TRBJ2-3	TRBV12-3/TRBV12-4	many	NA	TGTGCCAGCAGTTTGGGCGGACCTACCACAGATACGCAGTATTTT	CASSLGGPTTDTQYF
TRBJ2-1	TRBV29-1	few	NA	TGCAGCGTTGCGCAGGGCTCCTACAATGAGCAGTTCTTC	CSVAQGSYNEQFF
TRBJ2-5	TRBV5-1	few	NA	TGCGCCAGCAGCTTATGGGGGTCTGTCCACATGGTGGGCCAAGAGACCCAGTACTTC	CASSLWGSVHMVGQETQYF
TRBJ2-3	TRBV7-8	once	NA	TGTGCCAGCAGCTTAGAGGAGGTTTCTAGCACAGATACGCAGTATTTT	CASSLEEVSSTDTQYF
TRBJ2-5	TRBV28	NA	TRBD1	TGTGCCAGCAGTCTTGGACAGGGACCCCAAGAGACCCAGTACTTC	CASSLGQGPQETQYF
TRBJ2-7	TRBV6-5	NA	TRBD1	TGTGCCAGCAGTTACAATCCGGGACAGGGGACCTACGAGCAGTACTTC	CASSYNPGQGTYEQYF
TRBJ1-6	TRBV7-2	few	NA	TGTGCCAGCAGCTTCGGGGATGTGAATAATTCACCCCTCCACTTT	CASSFGDVNNSPLHF
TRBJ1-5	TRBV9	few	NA	TGTGCCAGCAGCGAGGGGGACGGTCATCAGCCCCAGCATTTT	CASSEGDGHQPQHF
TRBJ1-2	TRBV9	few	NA	TGTGCCAGCAGCGTAGCGTATCAGGGTGTTGGCTATGGCTACACCTTC	CASSVAYQGVGYGYTF
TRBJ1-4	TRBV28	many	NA	TGTGCCAGCAGTTTCCTCGGGGGGATCGCAACTAATGAAAAACTGTTTTTT	CASSFLGGIATNEKLFF
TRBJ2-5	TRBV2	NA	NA	TGTGCCAGCAGTAGGAATAGCGAAGAGACCCAGTACTTC	CASSRNSEETQYF
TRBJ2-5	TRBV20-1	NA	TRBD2	TGCAGTGCTAGTGCCCTGGTCTCGGGAGGTGGAGAGACCCAGTACTTC	CSASALVSGGGETQYF
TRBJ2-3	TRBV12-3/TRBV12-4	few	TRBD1	TGTGCCAGCAGTTTAGACCGGGACAGGGAATTTAATGGAGATACGCAGTATTTT	CASSLDRDREFNGDTQYF
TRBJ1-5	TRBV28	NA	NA	TGTGCCAGCAGTCCCCCCCTTGGGTTACGCGGTCAGCCCCAGCATTTT	CASSPPLGLRGQPQHF
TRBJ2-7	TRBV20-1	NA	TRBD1	TGCAGTGCTCGCACCACAGGGGCCTACGAGCAGTACTTC	CSARTTGAYEQYF
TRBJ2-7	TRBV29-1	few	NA	TGCAGCGTTGGGGAATACTACGAGCAGTACTTC	CSVGEYYEQYF
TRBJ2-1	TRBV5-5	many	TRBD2	TGTGCCAGCAGCTTGACTAGCGGGGCTTACAATGAGCAGTTCTTC	CASSLTSGAYNEQFF
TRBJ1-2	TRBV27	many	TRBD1	TGTGCCAGCAGTTTACGGACAGGGAGCTATGGCTACACCTTC	CASSLRTGSYGYTF
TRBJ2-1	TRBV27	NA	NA	TGTGCCAGCAGCCCGGCGGGGCCCAATGAGCAGTTCTTC	CASSPAGPNEQFF
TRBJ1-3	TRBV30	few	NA	TGTGCCTGGAGTGGGCTCGTACCCGGAAACACCATATATTTT	CAWSGLVPGNTIYF
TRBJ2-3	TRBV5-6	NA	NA	TGTGCCAGCAGCAACTTCGTGGGTTATACGCAGTATTTT	CASSNFVGYTQYF
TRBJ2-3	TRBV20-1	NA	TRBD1	TGCAGTGCTGGACAGGGTGCGCCAGATACGCAGTATTTT	CSAGQGAPDTQYF
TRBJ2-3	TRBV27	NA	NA	NA	CASSSSTRGGDTQYF
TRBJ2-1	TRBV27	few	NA	TGTGCCAGCATTTCAATCGGCGGGGCCGGGGTCGATGAGCAGTTCTTC	CASISIGGAGVDEQFF
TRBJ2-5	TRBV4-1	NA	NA	TGCGCCAGCAGCCAAGTGTCCCCAGCGGAGACCCAGTACTTC	CASSQVSPAETQYF
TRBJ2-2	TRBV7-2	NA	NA	TGTGCCAGCAGCCCTATCACGGACAGCACCGGGGAGCTGTTTTTT	CASSPITDSTGELFF
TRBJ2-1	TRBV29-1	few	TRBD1	TGCAGCGTTGAAGGAGGAGGGACAGGGTTTTTCAATGAGCAGTTCTTC	CSVEGGGTGFFNEQFF
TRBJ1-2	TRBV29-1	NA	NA	TGCAGCGTTGATGACACCGAGACTGGGGGCTATGGCTACACCTTC	CSVDDTETGGYGYTF
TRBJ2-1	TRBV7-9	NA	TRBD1	TGTGCCAGCAGCTTGAGACAGGGGGTCGAGCAGTTCTTC	CASSLRQGVEQFF
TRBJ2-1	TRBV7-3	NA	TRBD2	TGTGCCAGCAGCTCCGGTCGACTAGCGGGGGAGAATGAGCAGTTCTTC	CASSSGRLAGENEQFF
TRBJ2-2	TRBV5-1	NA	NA	TGCGCCAGCAGCTTGGGATTGGGGACGGCAGGGGCGTCCGGGGAGCTGTTTTTT	CASSLGLGTAGASGELFF
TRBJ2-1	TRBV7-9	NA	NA	TGTGCCAGCAGCTCCACGTTGGGGTTCTGGAATGAGCAGTTCTTC	CASSSTLGFWNEQFF
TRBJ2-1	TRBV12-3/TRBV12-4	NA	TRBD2	TGTGCCAGCAGGGAGAGAGCGGGAGCGACTTACAATGAGCAGTTCTTC	CASRERAGATYNEQFF
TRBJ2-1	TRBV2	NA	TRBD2	TGTGCCAGCAGTCCTAGGCGCGGGGGGGCCAGCAATGAGCAGTTCTTC	CASSPRRGGASNEQFF
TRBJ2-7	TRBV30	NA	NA	TGTGCCTGGAGGGAACGGGGTAGCTCCTACGAGCAGTACTTC	CAWRERGSSYEQYF
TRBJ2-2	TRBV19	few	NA	TGTGCCAGTAGGACGCAGGGACGCGGCACCGGGGAGCTGTTTTTT	CASRTQGRGTGELFF
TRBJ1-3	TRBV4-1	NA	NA	TGCGCCAGCAGCCAAGATAGGTCGGCGACAGCGGCTTTCTCTGGAAACACCATATATTTT	CASSQDRSATAAFSGNTIYF
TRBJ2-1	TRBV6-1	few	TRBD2	TGTGCCAGCAGTCCCTTTGGAGCGGGAGGGCACAATGAGCAGTTCTTC	CASSPFGAGGHNEQFF
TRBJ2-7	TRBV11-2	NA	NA	TGTGCCAGCAGCTTAGAAGCAGCGGGCCCCTACGAGCAGTACTTC	CASSLEAAGPYEQYF
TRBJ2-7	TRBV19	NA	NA	TGTGCCAGTAGTATGGGGGTTGCGGACGAGCAGTACTTC	CASSMGVADEQYF
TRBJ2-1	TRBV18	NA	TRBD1	TGTGCCAGCTCACCGACAGGGGGCCTACTCAATGAGCAGTTCTTC	CASSPTGGLLNEQFF
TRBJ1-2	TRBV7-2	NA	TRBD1	TGTGCCAGCAGCTTTAGGGGACAGGGGACTGGCTACACCTTC	CASSFRGQGTGYTF
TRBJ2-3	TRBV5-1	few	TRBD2	TGCGCCAGCAGCATCTGGACTAGCGGGAGTTCAGATACGCAGTATTTT	CASSIWTSGSSDTQYF
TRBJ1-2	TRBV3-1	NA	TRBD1	TGTGCCAGCAGCCAAGTTAACAGGGGACCGTATGGCTACACCTTC	CASSQVNRGPYGYTF
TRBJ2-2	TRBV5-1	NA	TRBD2	TGCGCCAGCAGCCCACAAGCGCGAGCGGGGGTTACCGGGGAGCTGTTTTTT	CASSPQARAGVTGELFF
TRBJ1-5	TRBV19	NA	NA	TGTGCTATCCCCTCCCGGGAGCCCCAGCATTTT	CAIPSREPQHF
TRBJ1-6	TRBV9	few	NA	TGTGCCAGCAGCCTGGGGGCCGCTAGCTCCTATAATTCACCCCTCCACTTT	CASSLGAASSYNSPLHF
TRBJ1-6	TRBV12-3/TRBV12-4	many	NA	TGTGCCAGCAGTGTCAGACCGCTAAGCTCCTATAATTCACCCCTCCACTTT	CASSVRPLSSYNSPLHF
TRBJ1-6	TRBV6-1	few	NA	TGTGCCAGCAGTGAAGCAGGGATGCGGGGTTCACCCCTCCACTTT	CASSEAGMRGSPLHF
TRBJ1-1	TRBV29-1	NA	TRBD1	TGCAGCGTCAAGACAGGGCCAACTGAAGCTTTCTTT	CSVKTGPTEAFF
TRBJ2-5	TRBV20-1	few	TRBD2	TGCAGTGCTAGTCTAGCGGGGGGAAGACAAGAGACCCAGTACTTC	CSASLAGGRQETQYF
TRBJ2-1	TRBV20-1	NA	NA	TGCAGTGCTGCAGGACAGCGCCTGGGAGAGCAGTTCTTC	CSAAGQRLGEQFF